This TCR beta chain was identified during a study of CD8+ T cells in alopecia areata. Per the germline V gene, CDR1 is MNHEY and CDR2 is SMNVEV (reference sequence). Trimming pared 0 bases from V and 2 bases from J, leaving 5 bases between. The length of the CDR3 is 13 residues. General study points: Affected scalp, especially in alopecia totalis/universalis, had a higher clonality than normal scalp did. For patients receiving tofacitinib, scalp clonality and expanded CD8+ clones among the top 100 significantly decreased.

A note on this clone: Its antigen is currently unknown.

Documented treatment: oral pan-JAK inhibitor, 5-10 mg twice daily. Cell sorting was applied to PBMCs, and CD4+ and CD8+ T cells were collected. Isolated RNA was reverse transcribed into cDNA used as the sequencing template. TCRdb's copy holds only in-frame clones and misses some; the assay was immunoSEQ multiplex PCR. This table has 110,000 to 150,000 clones, about 86% appearing once. This TCR was sampled from a human donor with alopecia areata. This chain connects TRBV27 to TRBJ2-7; no firm D call. This specimen consisted of CD8+ T cells sorted from blood, obtained at week 4, from a patient treated with tofacitinib. The CDR3 nucleotides are TGTGCCAGCAGTTTATCTCTCGCCTACGAGCAGTACTTC. It specifies CASSLSLAYEQYF.